This is a list of T cell receptor beta chains from one sample in a study of CD8 T cells in ankylosing spondylitis. TCRdb passed the 5' RACE reads through MiXCR, listing each CDR3 protein once. The repertoire has a few hundred thousand distinct CDR3 sequences, 7.3% of them found once; the top ten carry 14%. The sample consisted of blood, either unsorted or a sorted T cell fraction (not recorded which). The receptors originated from a male donor with ankylosing spondylitis. CDR3s include the opening cysteine and the closing phenylalanine or tryptophan. D genes are given only for firm matches. A clone size is listed for some rows: how often the clone was seen (once, few, many), or a class if it is expanded.

TRBV4-1	many	TRBD1	TRBJ2-7	CASSHEPGTGNYEQYF	TGCGCCAGCAGCCACGAACCCGGGACAGGAAACTACGAGCAGTACTTC
TRBV27	few	NA	TRBJ2-2	CASSQQLALLTGELFF	TGTGCCAGCAGTCAGCAACTAGCCTTACTAACCGGGGAGCTGTTTTTT
TRBV20-1	few	NA	TRBJ1-2	CSARDLVLTETYGYTF	TGCAGTGCTAGAGATTTGGTACTGACAGAGACGTATGGCTACACCTTC
TRBV18	few	TRBD1	TRBJ2-7	CASSPTGGHYEQYF	TGTGCCAGCTCACCGACAGGGGGCCACTACGAGCAGTACTTC
TRBV19	few	NA	TRBJ2-1	CASSILSSRNEQFF	TGTGCCAGTAGTATCCTTTCTAGCCGCAATGAGCAGTTCTTC
TRBV20-1	few	TRBD1	TRBJ2-1	CSAGGQFYNEQFF	TGCAGTGCTGGGGGACAGTTTTACAATGAGCAGTTCTTC
TRBV29-1	many	NA	TRBJ2-5	CSVLADQETQYF	TGCAGCGTTCTGGCGGACCAAGAGACCCAGTACTTC
TRBV7-7	many	TRBD2	TRBJ2-1	CASSPGLAPNEQFF	TGTGCTAGCAGCCCGGGACTAGCCCCCAATGAGCAGTTCTTC
TRBV5-4	many	NA	TRBJ1-5	CASSLVPGESNQPQHF	TGTGCCAGCAGCTTGGTTCCAGGGGAAAGCAATCAGCCCCAGCATTTT
TRBV6-5	NA	TRBD1	TRBJ2-7	CASSSLEGASEQYF	TGTGCCAGCAGTTCCCTTGAGGGGGCCAGCGAGCAGTACTTC
TRBV7-9	many	NA	TRBJ2-1	CASSSLDGVEQFF	TGTGCCAGCAGCTCCCTGGATGGCGTGGAGCAGTTCTTC
TRBV4-3	many	NA	TRBJ2-7	CASSRGPHEQYF	TGCGCCAGCAGCCGAGGGCCCCACGAGCAGTACTTC
TRBV7-9	many	TRBD1	TRBJ2-7	CASSSGTGKGGEQYF	TGTGCCAGCAGCTCCGGGACAGGAAAAGGGGGCGAGCAGTACTTC
TRBV4-3	many	TRBD2	TRBJ2-7	CASSQGRLAGVEQYF	TGCGCCAGCAGCCAAGGGAGACTAGCGGGAGTCGAGCAGTACTTC
TRBV6-2/TRBV6-3	many	NA	TRBJ2-7	CASSSGRQYEQYF	TGTGCCAGCAGTTCTGGCAGACAATACGAGCAGTACTTC
TRBV20-1	few	NA	TRBJ1-5	CSASENQPQHF	TGCAGTGCTTCGGAGAATCAGCCCCAGCATTTT
TRBV7-2	few	NA	TRBJ1-2	CASSIDISNYGYTF	TGTGCCAGCAGCATCGACATATCGAACTATGGCTACACCTTC